The entry that follows covers one TCR beta chain sequence. It lacks a known antigen. No base-level quality is on record; no much larger clone is a single base apart. These data come from a study of cytomegalovirus exposure and HLA in healthy donors (dated 2017 in TCRdb). The study in broad terms: An earlier analysis of 587 of the donors reported 276 Gb of sequence data and some 110 million unique TCR beta sequences obtained from roughly 170 million T cells. Five DR-DQ haplotypes were handled as single units for association and clustering, since linkage in the cohort was strong. All discovery cohort repertoires had been generated using a single sequencing platform. To study patterns of TCR occurrence, a later analysis re-analyzed previously published TCR beta repertoires from 666 donors and added high-resolution HLA genotyping. The T cell repertoires of 666 subjects were profiled by immunosequencing and related to cytomegalovirus serostatus. High-throughput TCR immunosequencing, statistical association of individual TCRs with disease status, and machine learning were combined to predict cytomegalovirus infection status. Roughly 300 gigabases of sequencing data and around 90 million unique TCR sequences made up an early release that covered around 640 HLA-typed donors. HLA typing covered class I and class II loci at four-digit resolution. Genome-wide SNP genotypes for about 65% of the 666 donors were used in a later genetic analysis, which treated that subset as a discovery cohort. The later analysis used no new phenotypic data to find candidate immune exposures, relying instead on TCR beta sequences and their occurrence across donors. Of the roughly 400 genotyped donors, approximately 80% were placed in the genetic ancestry cluster associated with self-reported Caucasian donors. On average, roughly 240,000 unique TCR beta nucleotide sequences were sequenced per donor among fewer than 500 genotyped donors of the cohort, with 15% to 20% of those sequences being non-productive. The study was designed to test whether signatures of past pathogen exposure could be identified by cataloging public T cell receptors. Donor age, sex, ethnicity and CMV serostatus were compiled together with the repertoire data. The number of donors typed differed by locus, with about 629-630 for A, B, C, DRB1 and DQB1, roughly 520 for DQA1, under 610 for DPA1, and some 450 for DPB1. An earlier analysis of roughly 600 of the donors used high-throughput TCR beta sequencing to judge whether each TCR beta V gene segment behaved as functional or pseudogenic. Besides the first cohort of about 730 subjects, a separate validation cohort made up of 120 different subjects was used. Points the paper makes about the study in general: In a later analysis, most CMV-associated TCR beta chains were found to appear HLA-restricted, with HLA associations seemingly driven largely by CMV exposure. Across donors, most TCR sequences were observed very rarely, whereas some public TCRs were present in many individuals. The sequencing pipeline was judged likely to have produced a cluster of highly shared sequence variants as a technical artifact. In vitro tests confirmed that three of the cytomegalovirus-associated TCR beta chains recognize cytomegalovirus antigens. For the cohort, immune exposure information was limited to CMV serostatus. In a later analysis, TCR association rates were found to vary across HLA loci, with the most associated TCRs seen for DRB1 alleles and the fewest for HLA-C alleles. In the study, 150 to 200 TCR beta chains were listed as associated with cytomegalovirus. Compared with the approximately 670-donor mean, donors in an Asian-associated ancestry cluster had fewer N-insertions in productive TCRs, according to a later genetic analysis. Linkage disequilibrium might explain the correlated functional status among segregating V segments, but an unknown experimental factor could not be excluded. Several of the top co-occurrence clusters appeared to be linked to parvovirus B19, influenza, CMV and Epstein-Barr virus, according to a later analysis. Specific HLA alleles were associated with around 18,000 TCR beta sequences at a false discovery rate of 0.05 in a later analysis. Because HLA typing was missing for some donors at each locus, association tests included only the typed subset. Broadly in line with IMGT annotations, most TCR beta V segments showed up in productive rearrangements about 87% or about 30% of the time in an earlier analysis of 450 to 750 of the donors. The classifier was reported to diagnose cytomegalovirus status with high specificity and sensitivity in both the original and validation cohorts. The authors suggested that the approach could potentially be extended to other disease states and immunological phenotypes. Strong co-occurrence of HLA alleles, especially DR and DQ, made assigning TCR associations to individual alleles difficult. Because counts were too low, roughly 18 rarely observed V segments, including chromosome 9 orphons, were left out of the earlier analysis of about 500 of the donors. In a later analysis, HLA-associated TCR beta chains were found to be more clonally expanded and to have lower generation probabilities than equally common non-associated chains. A further reported finding was that TCR beta sequences accurately predicted the HLA-A and HLA-B alleles for most subjects in the first cohort. V-gene and J-gene trimming of TCR beta chains was associated with a missense DCLRE1C variant in a later genetic analysis, and the association was replicated in an independent cohort. The cohort was sequenced for TCR beta chains only, and without alpha or paired-chain data the features that could be detected were limited. Roughly uniform sequencing depth across donors was assumed in presence/absence analyses, although this assumption may not hold. Some IMGT-functional V segments, including TRBV6-2 and TRBV6-3, could not be distinguished by the 87-base-pair reads and were therefore excluded.

The cohort consisted of some 670 healthy bone marrow donors. Cohort members were all nominally healthy when sampled, although unrecorded immune exposures were likely present. The donor tested CMV seronegative, placing the donor among the approximately 360 seronegative members of the cohort. Each donor provided a peripheral blood sample, and peripheral blood mononuclear cells were used for TCR beta sequencing. The Qiagen DNeasy Blood Extraction Kit was used to extract genomic DNA from the blood cell samples. The V end loses 5 bases and the J end loses 1 base, and a stretch of 14 bases separates them. The CDR3 runs 15 amino acids, cysteine and phenylalanine included. Only CDR3 DNA is held: 45 bases, read in frame from base 1. The germline V gene (reference sequence) specifies MNHNY as CDR1 and SVGAGI as CDR2. The receptor library was made with the immunoSEQ multiplex PCR assay. The multiplex PCR relied on a mix of 60 forward primers for TCR Vbeta segments and 13 reverse primers for TCR Jbeta segments. The CDR3 region of rearranged TCR beta genes was amplified from genomic DNA with a multiplex PCR assay. The amplified TCR beta libraries were sequenced on the Illumina HiSeq System as 87-base-pair reads. Concerning the study's data processing: A later analysis counted around 72 million unique TCR beta chains across the 690 or so repertoires, and roughly 10 million of these chains were shared by at least two donors. Raw reads were error-corrected and collapsed into unique sequences by a nearest-neighbor algorithm in which closely related sequences were merged to remove PCR and sequencing errors. V, D and J gene segments were assigned by aligning CDR3 sequences to IMGT reference sequences. For a sequence to be retained, a match of at least six nucleotides to both a V gene segment and a J gene segment was required. Rearrangements were classified as productive when the CDR3 lacked stop codons and remained in frame with V and J, and all other rearrangements were classified as non-productive. CDR3 was defined by IMGT convention, running from the second conserved V-encoded cysteine to the conserved J-encoded phenylalanine. In an earlier analysis of 550 to 650 of the donors, sequences lacking an unambiguous match to a single V gene segment were excluded. In an earlier analysis of roughly 500 of the donors, V segments were called functional above 56.7% productive rearrangements and were called segregating when the between-donor standard deviation exceeded 5%. To diagnose cytomegalovirus status from the catalog of TCR beta chain sequences, a statistical classification framework was built. In a later analysis, TCR nucleotide sequences were compared against IMGT/GENE-DB human TR gene sequences so that V and J genes could be assigned. Using the TCRdist pipeline, a later analysis assigned CDR3 sequences along with most-parsimonious VDJ recombination scenarios. In a later analysis, every TCR beta chain was defined by the combination of its CDR3 amino acid sequence and its V-gene family, and reads without a unique V-gene family were dropped. To address suspected cross-contamination and a sequencing artifact, a later analysis removed 592 highly shared, low-generation-probability nucleotide sequences. For each public chain, a later analysis derived a clonal expansion index from normalized ranks of inferred template counts within each repertoire. In a later analysis, generation probabilities were computed with a VDJ recombination model fitted to out-of-frame rearrangements, and the resulting probabilities were checked against IGoR. A later analysis scored TCR-TCR, TCR-HLA and TCR-CMV co-occurrence with hypergeometric tests, applying a repertoire-size bias correction to TCR pairs. False discovery rates were estimated in a later analysis by permuting HLA or CMV assignments 20 times. In a later analysis, co-occurring TCRs were grouped using DBSCAN, and TCRdist sequence similarity was added for clustering within HLA-allele-positive subsets. For co-occurrence clustering, repertoires with fewer than 30,000 or more than 120,000 public chains were excluded, along with five repertoires with anomalous nucleotide sharing. The clones in this table, taken by TCRdb from immuneACCESS, are in-frame only. Not every clone is retained; where verified, under half of the shortfall comes from an unresolved V gene, and the cause of the rest is unknown. V, J and clone size reflect that table, while D and trimming were determined from the DNA. For this sample the table gives about 190,000 clones, of which over 70% were detected only once. Around 1.6% of the sample lies in the top ten.

Sequenced sample: PBMCs. Here the chain combines TRBV6-6 and TRBJ1-1; no D segment can be confidently identified. The clonotype was recovered from a woman in her late teens or twenties in good health and CMV-seronegative. The DNA sequence is as follows: TGTGCCAGCAGTCAAGCTCGGTCAGGGAACACTGAAGCTTTCTTT. Translated, it gives CASSQARSGNTEAFF.